The source of this T cell receptor (beta chain) is a study of cytotoxic CD8 clonotypes in ibrutinib-treated CLL. Study summary: Responses: about 25 partial, 2 complete; after median roughly 68 months, about 15 stayed remitted, some 12 progressed.

Notes on this clone: No antigen is known for it.

The V gene lost 9 bases and the J gene lost 1 base, with 16 bases spanning the gap. Germline V gene lookup returns CDR1 MGHDK and CDR2 SYGVNS. This CDR3 contains 15 residues. Profiling relied on immunoSEQ multiplex PCR, and the TCRdb table lists in-frame clones only, not all of them. This sample carries some 200,000 clones, roughly three quarters of them seen once, and the ten largest clones take roughly 5.8%. Study outcomes and limitations: Clonotypes that were public were uncommon, and they contracted or stayed stable on treatment. Baseline levels of clonality went above those of age-matched healthy donors and moved with circulating CD8+ T-cell counts.

With cryopreserved PBMCs as the source, roughly 2 micrograms of genomic DNA went to TCR beta libraries. The sample consisted of PBMCs, taken after 12 months of ibrutinib treatment. The rearrangement joins TRBV25-1 to TRBJ2-1, with D possibly TRBD1 on 6 matching bases. This receptor was taken from a human donor with chronic lymphocytic leukemia. CDR3 nucleotide sequence: TGTGCCAGTGTCAGGGGTTTTGGATCCTACAATGAGCAGTTCTTC. Translating it yields CASVRGFGSYNEQFF.